This T cell receptor beta chain was recorded in a study of human thymus T cells. Profiling relied on immunoSEQ multiplex PCR, and the TCRdb table lists in-frame clones only, not all of them. This sample carries tens of thousands of clones, roughly 94% of them seen once, and the ten largest clones take approximately 0.17%. An approximately 0.5-1 mL peripheral blood aliquot was taken intraoperatively from four of eight donors. Germline V CDR1 and CDR2: LNHNV, YYDKDF (reference sequence). The length of the CDR3 is 15 residues. Trimming took off 5 bases at V and 3 bases at J, with 13 bases between the two ends.

The sequenced sample consisted of blood. The chain is built from TRBV15 and TRBJ1-4, with D possibly TRBD1 on 5 matching bases. This TCR derives from a girl under three years old with a congenital heart defect but otherwise immunologically healthy. In nucleotides, the CDR3 is TGTGCCACCAGCCTCGACGGGGGAGCTAATGAAAAACTGTTTTTT. It encodes CATSLDGGANEKLFF.